This T cell receptor beta chain was identified in a study of cytomegalovirus exposure and HLA in healthy donors. PCR amplification relied on 60 Vbeta primers (plus 13 Jbeta primers). Assay used: immunoSEQ multiplex PCR; TCRdb lists only in-frame clones, some missing. The sample contains 180,000 or so clones, 65% to 85% of which appear only once. Study-level findings and limits: There were about 160 TCR beta chains listed as cytomegalovirus-associated. Sequencing had likely introduced a cluster of highly shared sequence variants as an artifact. As immune exposure information, only CMV serostatus was available.

The germline CDR1 and CDR2 sequences are SEHNR and FQNEAQ (reference sequence). The V end was cut by 1 base, the J end by 1 base, with 7 bases between. CDR3 length: 14 residues. Note on this clone: Antigen specificity is unknown.

The rearrangement links TRBV7-9 to TRBJ1-1; D gene ambiguous. The origin of this receptor is a girl aged 10 to 17 in good health and CMV-seropositive. The specimen was PBMCs. This CDR3 reads CASSLGSQNTEAFF. CDR3 DNA: TGTGCCAGCAGCTTAGGGAGTCAGAACACTGAAGCTTTCTTT.